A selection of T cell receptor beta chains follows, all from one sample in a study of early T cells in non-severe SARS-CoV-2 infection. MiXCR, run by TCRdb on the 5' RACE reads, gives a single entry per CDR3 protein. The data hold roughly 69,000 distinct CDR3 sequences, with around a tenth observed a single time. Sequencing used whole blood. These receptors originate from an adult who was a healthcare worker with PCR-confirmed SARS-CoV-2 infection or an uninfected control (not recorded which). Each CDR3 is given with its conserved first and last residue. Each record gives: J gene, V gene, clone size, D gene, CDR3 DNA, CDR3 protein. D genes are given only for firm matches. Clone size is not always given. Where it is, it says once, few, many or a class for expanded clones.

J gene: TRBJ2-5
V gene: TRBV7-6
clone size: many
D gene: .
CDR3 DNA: TGTGCCAGCAGCTTAGGGCAGCAAGAGACCCAGTACTTC
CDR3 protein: CASSLGQQETQYF

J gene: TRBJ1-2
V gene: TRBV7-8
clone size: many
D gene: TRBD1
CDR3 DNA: TGTGCCAGCAGCTTAGCGAAGGGGGCAACCACCGGCTACACCTTC
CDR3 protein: CASSLAKGATTGYTF

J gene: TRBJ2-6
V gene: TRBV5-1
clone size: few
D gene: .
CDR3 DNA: TGCGCCAGCAACGAGAACTCTGGGGCCAACGTCCTGACTTTC
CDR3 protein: CASNENSGANVLTF

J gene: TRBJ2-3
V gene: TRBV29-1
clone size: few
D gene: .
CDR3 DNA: TGCAGCGTTGAAGATGCAAGGTTCCTTGATACGCAGTATTTT
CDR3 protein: CSVEDARFLDTQYF

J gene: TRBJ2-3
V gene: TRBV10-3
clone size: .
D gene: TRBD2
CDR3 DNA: TGTGCCATCAGTGCTTCTAGCGGGGGGATGTCAGATACGCAGTATTTT
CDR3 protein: CAISASSGGMSDTQYF

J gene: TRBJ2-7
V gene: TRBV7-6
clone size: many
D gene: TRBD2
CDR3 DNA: TGTGCCAGCAGCTTAGAAGCGGGGGCCTACGAGCAGTACTTC
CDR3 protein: CASSLEAGAYEQYF

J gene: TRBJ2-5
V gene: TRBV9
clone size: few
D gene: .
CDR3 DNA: TGTGCCAGCAGCGTAGGGGCGGCGGGCGAGACCCAGTACTTC
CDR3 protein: CASSVGAAGETQYF

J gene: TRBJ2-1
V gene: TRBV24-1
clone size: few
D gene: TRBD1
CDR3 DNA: TGTGCCACCAGTGACGGACAGGTCAATGAGCAGTTCTTC
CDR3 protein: CATSDGQVNEQFF

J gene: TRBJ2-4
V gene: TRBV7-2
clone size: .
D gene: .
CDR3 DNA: TGTGCCAGCAGCTTAGGAGTAACAGCCAAAAACATTCAGTACTTC
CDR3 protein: CASSLGVTAKNIQYF

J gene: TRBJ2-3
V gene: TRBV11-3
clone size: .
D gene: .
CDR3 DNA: TGTGCCAGCAGCATCCCCACCTGGAATACGCAGTATTTT
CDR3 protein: CASSIPTWNTQYF

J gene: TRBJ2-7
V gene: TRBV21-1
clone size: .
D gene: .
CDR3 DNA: TGTGCCAGCAGCAAAGATCCAGCGGGAGGGTTATACGAGCAGTACTTC
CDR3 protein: CASSKDPAGGLYEQYF

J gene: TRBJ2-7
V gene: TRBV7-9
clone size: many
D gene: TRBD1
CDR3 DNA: TGTGCCAGCTCTAGACAGGGCAGGTACGGGCAGTACTTC
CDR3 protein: CASSRQGRYGQYF

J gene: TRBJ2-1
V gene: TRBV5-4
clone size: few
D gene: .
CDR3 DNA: TGTGCCAGCAGCTGGGCTAGCGTCAATGAGCAGTTCTTC
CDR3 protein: CASSWASVNEQFF

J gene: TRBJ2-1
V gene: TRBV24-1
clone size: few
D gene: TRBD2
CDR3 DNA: TGTGCCACCAGTCCTGGGACTAGCGGGATAGGTGAGCAGTTCTTC
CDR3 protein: CATSPGTSGIGEQFF

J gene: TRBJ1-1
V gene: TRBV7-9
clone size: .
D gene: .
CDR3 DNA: TGTGCCAGCAGCTTAGGACAAAGGAACACTGAAGCTTTCTTT
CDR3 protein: CASSLGQRNTEAFF

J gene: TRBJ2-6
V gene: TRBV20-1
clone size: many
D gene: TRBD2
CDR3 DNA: TGCAGTGCTAGTTCTAGGCCAGGACTAGCGCAAAACTCTGGGGCCAACGTCCTGACTTTC
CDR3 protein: CSASSRPGLAQNSGANVLTF

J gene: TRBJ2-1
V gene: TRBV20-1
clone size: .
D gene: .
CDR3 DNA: TGCAGTGCTAGAGATCCGGCGGGGACGGGTGAGCAGTTCTTC
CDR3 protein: CSARDPAGTGEQFF

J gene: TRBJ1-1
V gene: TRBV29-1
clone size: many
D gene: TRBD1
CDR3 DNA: TGCAGCGGTTCCGACAGGGGAAACACTGAAGCTTTCTTT
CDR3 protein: CSGSDRGNTEAFF

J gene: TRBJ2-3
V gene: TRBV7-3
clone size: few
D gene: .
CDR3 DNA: TGTGCCAGCAGCTTAACCTTTGAGAGCGGACATACGCAGTATTTT
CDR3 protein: CASSLTFESGHTQYF

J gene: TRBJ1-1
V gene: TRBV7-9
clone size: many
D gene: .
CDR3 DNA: TGTGCCAGCAGCTTAAACAGGGAAGCTTTCTTT
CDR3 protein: CASSLNREAFF

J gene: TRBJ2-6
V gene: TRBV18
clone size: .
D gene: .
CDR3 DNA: TGTGCCAGCTCACCAGAAGGGTCTGGGGCCAACGTCCTGACTTTC
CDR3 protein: CASSPEGSGANVLTF

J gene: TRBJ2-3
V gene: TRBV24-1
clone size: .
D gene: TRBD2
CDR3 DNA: TGTGCCACCAGTGAAGCGGGACGGAGAGGCGATACGCAGTATTTT
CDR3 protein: CATSEAGRRGDTQYF

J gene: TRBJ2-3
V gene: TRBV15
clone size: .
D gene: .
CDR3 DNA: TGTGCCACCAGCAGAGGCCATACGCAGTATTTT
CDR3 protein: CATSRGHTQYF

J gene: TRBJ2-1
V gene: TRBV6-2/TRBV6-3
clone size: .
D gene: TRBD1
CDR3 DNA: TGTGCCAGCAGTCCCCGGGACAGGGGGTACAATGAGCAGTTCTTC
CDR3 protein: CASSPRDRGYNEQFF

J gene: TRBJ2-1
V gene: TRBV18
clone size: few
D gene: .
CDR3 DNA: TGTGCCAGCTCACCACCTCTACGAACAAGCTCCTACAATGAGCAGTTCTTC
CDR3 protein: CASSPPLRTSSYNEQFF

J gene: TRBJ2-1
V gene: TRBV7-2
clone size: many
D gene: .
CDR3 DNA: TGTGCCAGCAGCTTAGGGGCGGGCTACAATGAGCAGTTCTTC
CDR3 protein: CASSLGAGYNEQFF

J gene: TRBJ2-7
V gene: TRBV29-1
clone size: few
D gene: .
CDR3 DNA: TGCAGCGTTTCGGCGGGCACCTACGAGCAGTACTTC
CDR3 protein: CSVSAGTYEQYF

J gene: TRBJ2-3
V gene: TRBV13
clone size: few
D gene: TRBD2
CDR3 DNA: TGTGCCAGCAGCCCGTGGACTAGCGGGGGGTCCACAGATACGCAGTATTTT
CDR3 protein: CASSPWTSGGSTDTQYF

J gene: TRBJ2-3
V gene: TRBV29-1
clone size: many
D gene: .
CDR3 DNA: TGCAGCGTTAGGGCTCCAGATACGCAGTATTTT
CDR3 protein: CSVRAPDTQYF

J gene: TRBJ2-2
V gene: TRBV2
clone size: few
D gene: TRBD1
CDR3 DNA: TGTGCCAGCAGTTGGACAGGGTCCAACACCGGGGAGCTGTTTTTT
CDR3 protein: CASSWTGSNTGELFF

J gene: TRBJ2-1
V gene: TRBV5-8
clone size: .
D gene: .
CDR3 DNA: TGTGCCAGCAGCTTGGTTCCTCCGAGCTCCTACAATGAGCAGTTCTTC
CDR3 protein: CASSLVPPSSYNEQFF

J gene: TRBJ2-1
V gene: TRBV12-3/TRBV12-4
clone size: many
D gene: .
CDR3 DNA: TGTGCCAGCAGCCCCGTTGTTGGCGGCTATGAGCAGTTCTTC
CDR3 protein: CASSPVVGGYEQFF

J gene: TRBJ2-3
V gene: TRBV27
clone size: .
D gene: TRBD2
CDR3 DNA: TGTGCCAGCAGAACTCCTAGCGGTAGCACAGATACGCAGTATTTT
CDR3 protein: CASRTPSGSTDTQYF

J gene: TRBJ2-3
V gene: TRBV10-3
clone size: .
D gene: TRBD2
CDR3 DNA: TGTGCCATCAGTGGACTAGCGGGGGTGACAGATACGCAGTATTTT
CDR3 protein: CAISGLAGVTDTQYF

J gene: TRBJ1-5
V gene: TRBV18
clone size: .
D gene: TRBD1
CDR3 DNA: TGTGCCAGCTCAGCCCGGGACAGGGGAACCAATCAGCCCCAGCATTTT
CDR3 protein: CASSARDRGTNQPQHF

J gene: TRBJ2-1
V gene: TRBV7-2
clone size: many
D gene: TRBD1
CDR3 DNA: TGTGCCAGCAGCAAGGGACAGGGGGAGAATGAGCAGTTCTTC
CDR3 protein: CASSKGQGENEQFF

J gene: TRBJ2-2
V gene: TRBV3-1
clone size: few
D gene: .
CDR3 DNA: TGTGCCAGCAGCCAAGGCCCAGGGGCTCACACCGGGGAGCTGTTTTTT
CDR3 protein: CASSQGPGAHTGELFF

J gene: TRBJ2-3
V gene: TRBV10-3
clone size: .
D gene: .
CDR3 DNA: TGTGCCATCAGTGTTCTTGCCGCTACTAGCACAGATACGCAGTATTTT
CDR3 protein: CAISVLAATSTDTQYF